The present T cell receptor (beta chain) was sequenced within a study of blood T cell repertoires in COVID-19 (dated by TCRdb to 2019 to 2021). In the study overall: Collaborator samples came from the United States, Italy and Spain and covered acute and convalescent phases of COVID-19. The prospective study material was composed of cDNA or gDNA derived from T cells, B-cell-depleted T cells, or PBMCs. The dataset comprised deeply sampled blood TCRbeta repertoires from subjects exposed to, actively infected with, or recovered from COVID-19. The repertoires were released in a freely available public database intended as a resource for research on the immune response to SARS-CoV-2. The samples were drawn from two sources: the first 160 participants of the ongoing ImmuneRACE study, and fewer than 1,500 subjects contributed by 6 global collaborators. Nearly every sample came with metadata listing a de-identified subject ID, COVID-19 status, age in years and sex. Where available, HLA class I and class II types were obtained from metadata supplied by the sample provider rather than from assay-based typing. What the research found in general, with its limitations: How much clinical and demographic metadata was included differed by source and by participant, and the metadata was provided uncurated.

The collaborating institutions used their own protocols to collect whole blood in K2EDTA tubes. For TCRbeta analysis, collaborators shipped samples in one of three forms: frozen whole blood, isolated PBMCs, or DNA extracted from either of those sample types. There are 14 amino acids in the CDR3, from cysteine to phenylalanine inclusive. This entry keeps only the CDR3 DNA: 42 bases, framed from base 1. The V end loses 4 bases and the J end loses 2 bases, and a stretch of 11 bases separates them. The germline V gene supplies CDR1 SQVTM and CDR2 ANQGSEA. Remarks on this clone: The antigen it recognizes is unknown. No base qualities exist here, and no much larger clone lies one base off it.

The immunoSEQ Assay, a bias-controlled multiplex PCR, was used to amplify TCRbeta CDR3 regions from genomic DNA. In the original analysis: Nucleated cell counts per sample were estimated from amplification of reference gene primers within the assay. To quantify the absolute abundance of each unique TCRbeta CDR3 rearrangement, sequence reads were collapsed and filtered. For each sample, productive Simpson clonality was calculated as the square root of Simpson's diversity index over productive rearrangements. Held by TCRdb, this immuneACCESS table contains in-frame sequences only and omits some clones. Under half of the omission traces to an unresolved V gene where checked; the cause of the rest is unknown. Clone size and the V and J calls come from that table; the DNA yielded D and trimming. The sample table contains about 280,000 clones; only one count was recorded for approximately 88% of them. Clones ranked in the top ten supply less than 10% of the sample.

The sequencing input was peripheral blood. The chain employs TRBV29-1 and TRBJ2-2, with a tentative D gene TRBD2 over 6 matching bases. This TCR was recovered from a man aged 18 to 30 with active or convalescent COVID-19. The DNA is TGCAGCGTTGCCGGGACTGCAAACACCGGGGAGCTGTTTTTT. This gives the protein CSVAGTANTGELFF.